Listed below are T cell receptor beta chains from one sample, sequenced in a study of blood T cell repertoires in COVID-19. The protocol was immunoSEQ multiplex PCR, while the TCRdb copy is restricted to in-frame clones and leaves out a portion. The table includes 200,000 to 250,000 clones, about nine tenths detected once. The sequenced sample consisted of peripheral blood. These receptors came from a woman in her fifties or sixties with acute or convalescent COVID-19. The CDR3 runs from the conserved cysteine through the conserved F or W. A D gene is named only where the DNA matches it firmly. Some rows have no size entry. The others give once, few or many, or a class for an expanded clone.

V gene	J gene	clone size	D gene	CDR3 DNA	CDR3 protein
TRBV2	TRBJ2-7	.	TRBD1	TGTGCCAGTGCCTTGACAGGGGTCCACGAGCAGTACTTC	CASALTGVHEQYF
TRBV28	TRBJ1-6	.	.	TGTGCCAGCAGTCCGACAAGCAGCTCCTATAATTCACCCCTCCACTTT	CASSPTSSSYNSPLHF
TRBV7-9	TRBJ1-3	.	TRBD1	TGTGCCAGCAGCCTGACAGGGGTTGGAAACACCATATATTTT	CASSLTGVGNTIYF
TRBV27	TRBJ2-1	.	.	TGTGCCAGCAGTTGGGTAATAGCGAGCTACAATGAGCAGTTCTTC	CASSWVIASYNEQFF
TRBV5-4	TRBJ2-7	once	.	TGTGCCAGCAGCCTCTTCTTTCCGGCCTACGAGCAGTACTTC	CASSLFFPAYEQYF
TRBV6-6	TRBJ1-3	.	TRBD1	TGTGCCAGCAGTTTAACAGGGGGTGAAAACACCATATATTTT	CASSLTGGENTIYF
TRBV4-2	TRBJ2-7	.	.	TGTGCCAGCAGCCAAGGCCGGTCCCTCTACGAGCAGTACTTC	CASSQGRSLYEQYF
TRBV7-2	TRBJ1-2	.	TRBD1	TGTGCCAGCAGCACGCGGACAGGGGTAGTGAATGGCTACACCTTC	CASSTRTGVVNGYTF
TRBV7-9	TRBJ2-1	once	TRBD1	TGTGCCAGCAGCCTGGGACAGGGTAACTACAATGAGCAGTTCTTC	CASSLGQGNYNEQFF
TRBV25-1	TRBJ2-1	few	TRBD2	TGTGCCAGCAGTCCAGCGGGGATTCTCTCCTACAATGAGCAGTTCTTC	CASSPAGILSYNEQFF
TRBV14	TRBJ2-7	many	.	TGTGCCAGCAGCCAAGGGGTAGCGGTAGCCTACGAGCAGTACTTC	CASSQGVAVAYEQYF
TRBV10-3	TRBJ1-1	.	TRBD1	TGTGCCATCAACGACAGGGGGGAAGAAGCTTTCTTT	CAINDRGEEAFF
TRBV10-3	TRBJ2-2	.	.	TGTGCCACCCTAACGGGGGTCGGGACCAACACCGGGGAGCTGTTTTTT	CATLTGVGTNTGELFF
TRBV6-6	TRBJ1-2	.	.	TGTGCCAGCAGTTACTCGATATCCATTCGAGACTATGGCTACACCTTC	CASSYSISIRDYGYTF
TRBV2	TRBJ1-5	.	.	TGTGCCAGCAGTTCGACGCGGGGAGTCCAGCAGCCCCAGCATTTT	CASSSTRGVQQPQHF
TRBV19	TRBJ2-5	.	TRBD2	TGTGCCAGTAACCCGGGGGGGAAACCTCAAGAGACCCAGTACTTC	CASNPGGKPQETQYF
TRBV5-1	TRBJ1-2	.	.	TGCGCCAGCAGCTTGGATACAGGGAATGGCTACACCTTC	CASSLDTGNGYTF
TRBV20-1	TRBJ1-5	.	.	TGCAGTGCTAGGACTGCGGAGCCCCAGCATTTT	CSARTAEPQHF
TRBV11-3	TRBJ2-1	once	.	TGTGCCAGCAGCTTAGAGACAGCAAATGAGCAGTTCTTC	CASSLETANEQFF
TRBV7-5	TRBJ2-4	once	.	TGTGCCAGAAGCTTAAGATTAGGAGGCGGGGACAGCGATGTTCTAGCCAAAAACATTCAGTACTTC	CARSLRLGGGDSDVLAKNIQYF
TRBV5-5	TRBJ2-7	.	TRBD1	TGTGCCAGCAGCTTGCAGGGGGCTTACGAGCAGTACTTC	CASSLQGAYEQYF
TRBV7-9	TRBJ1-2	.	.	TGTGCCAGCAGCAGTCGGCAGGACCAGGCAGGGTTAGCTAACTATGGCTACACCTTC	CASSSRQDQAGLANYGYTF